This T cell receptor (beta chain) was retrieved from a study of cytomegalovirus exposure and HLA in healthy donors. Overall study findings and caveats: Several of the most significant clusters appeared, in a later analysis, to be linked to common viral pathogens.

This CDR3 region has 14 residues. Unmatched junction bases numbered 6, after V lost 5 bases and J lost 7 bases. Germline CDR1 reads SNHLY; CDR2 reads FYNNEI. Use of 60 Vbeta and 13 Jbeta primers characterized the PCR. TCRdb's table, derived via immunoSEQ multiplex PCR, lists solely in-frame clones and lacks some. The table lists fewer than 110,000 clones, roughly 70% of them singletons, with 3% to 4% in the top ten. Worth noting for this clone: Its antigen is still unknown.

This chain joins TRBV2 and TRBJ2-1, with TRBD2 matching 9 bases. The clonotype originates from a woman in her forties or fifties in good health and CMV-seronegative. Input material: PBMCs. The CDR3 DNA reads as TGTGCCAGCAGTAAAAATCTAGCGGGGAATGAGCAGTTCTTC. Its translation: CASSKNLAGNEQFF. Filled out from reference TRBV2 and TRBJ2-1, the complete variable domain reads EPEVTQTPSHQVTQMGQEVILRCVPISNHLYFYWYRQILGQKVEFLVSFYNNEISEKSEIFDDQFSVERPDGSNFTLKIRSTKLEDSAMYFCASSKNLAGNEQFFGPGTRLTVL.